The 9 T cell receptor beta chains below come from one sample, sequenced in a study of OX40 agonist ivuxolimab in advanced cancers. The table came from immunoSEQ multiplex PCR; TCRdb's copy has only in-frame clones and leaves some out. Of roughly 86,000 clones in the sample, 90% were seen once. The sample in question was CD4+ or CD8+ T cells sorted from blood, obtained in a trial of the OX40 agonist ivuxolimab. Receptors originate from an adult with an advanced solid tumor such as melanoma, head and neck, liver or kidney cancer.

V is TRBV6-5 and J is TRBJ1-5, with no clear D. Trimming shortened V by 6 bases and J by 1 base, and 7 bases separated the two germline ends. CDR3 size: 13 residues. CDR1 MNHEY and CDR2 SVGAGI come from the germline V gene. The CDR3 loop reads CASRGGSNQPQHF. For the CDR3, the DNA is TGTGCCAGCAGAGGAGGGAGCAATCAGCCCCAGCATTTT.

The J gene is TRBJ2-1, the V gene TRBV18; no definite D call. The CDR3 is 12 residues long. Trimming removed 4 bases at V and 8 bases at J, with 9 bases between. From germline, CDR1 is KGHSH and CDR2 LQKENI. The CDR3 DNA follows: TGTGCCAGCTCACGGGATTTGGATGAGCAGTTCTTC. Protein product: CASSRDLDEQFF.

This chain joins TRBV19 and TRBJ2-1; TRBD2 matches at 13 bases. CDR1 LNHDA and CDR2 SQIVND come from the germline V gene (reference sequence). With V trimmed by 0 bases and J by 9 bases, 11 bases remained unmatched. The CDR3 is 18 residues long. The CDR3 protein is CASSIDQGGLAGSGEQFF. The CDR3 coding sequence is TGTGCCAGTAGTATAGATCAAGGGGGACTAGCGGGAAGTGGTGAGCAGTTCTTC.

V gene TRBV4-1 combines with J gene TRBJ2-2, with TRBD2 matching over 7 bases. The ends lost 0 bases at V and 7 bases at J; junction bases unmatched: 2. CDR3 length: 14 amino acids. Germline V gene sequence: CDR1 MGHRA, CDR2 YSYEKL. Here the CDR3 DNA reads TGCGCCAGCAGCCAAGAGCGGGGGAGCGGGGAGCTGTTTTTT. Its protein is CASSQERGSGELFF.

The chain couples TRBV5-6 to TRBJ2-4; D remains unclear. Trimming took 4 bases from V and 0 from J, leaving 2 bases between them. The CDR3 length is 12 residues. Per the germline V gene, CDR1 is SGHDT and CDR2 is YYEEEE. The chain's CDR3 is CASSIAKNIQYF. The DNA for the CDR3 is TGTGCCAGCAGCATAGCCAAAAACATTCAGTACTTC.

The chain has TRBV7-8 and TRBJ2-7, with 8 bases fitting TRBD1. Germline V lookup: CDR1 SGHVS, CDR2 FQNEAQ. V dropped 4 bases and J dropped 3; count of bases not matched to a gene: 5. The CDR3 extends over 14 amino acids. DNA of the CDR3: TGTGCCAGCAGCTATGGACAGGGCTACTACGAGCAGTACTTC. The encoded protein is CASSYGQGYYEQYF. The whole variable domain, remainder taken from reference TRBV7-8 and TRBJ2-7, is GAGVSQSPRYKVAKRGQDVALRCDPISGHVSLFWYQQALGQGPEFLTYFQNEAQLDKSGLPSDRFFAERPEGSVSTLKIQRTQQEDSAVYLCASSYGQGYYEQYFGPGTRLTVT.

The rearrangement links TRBV30 to TRBJ1-5, with D unclear. With 2 bases removed from V and 6 bases from J, the gap between germline ends came to 11 bases. Germline V gives CDR1 GTSNPN, CDR2 SVGIG (reference sequence). The CDR3 has 13 amino acids. CDR3 coding DNA: TGTGCCTGGAGTCGGACGGCTCGTCAGCCCCAGCATTTT. It specifies CAWSRTARQPQHF.

The chain uses TRBV14 and TRBJ1-1; no clear D gene. Trimming removed 2 bases from V and 10 bases from J, with 8 bases in between. CDR1 SGHDN and CDR2 FVKESK come from the germline V gene. The CDR3 contains 11 residues. As DNA, the CDR3 is TGTGCCAGCAGCCAATTTAAATCAGCTTTCTTT. Protein product: CASSQFKSAFF.

This chain joins TRBV19 and TRBJ1-5; unclear D gene. Between the trimmed V and J ends, which lost 3 bases and 2 bases, there was a span of 11 bases. Germline V CDR1 and CDR2: LNHDA, SQIVND (reference sequence). This CDR3 has 15 residues. The CDR3 here is CASSIPGEGNQPQHF. The CDR3 nucleotides are TGTGCCAGTAGTATCCCTGGGGAGGGCAATCAGCCCCAGCATTTT.